This TCR beta chain derives from a study of a mutant IDH1 vaccine in newly diagnosed glioma. Study context: During weeks 1, 3, 5, 7, 11, 15, 19 and 23, patients received eight vaccinations. First vaccine doses came 4-6 weeks after radiotherapy alone, or with temozolomide cycles. It was radiotherapy, temozolomide, or both that patients received previously, with most receiving both. Patients under treatment included about 60% males and 37.5% females and had a mean age of approximately 40 years.

This CDR3 has 12 amino acids. V dropped 2 bases and J dropped 6 bases, with 7 bases sitting between them. Looked up from germline, CDR1 is MGHDK and CDR2 is SYGVNS. As for time point: week 5, during vaccination. Every single dose of the vaccine, 300 ug of mutant IDH1 20-mer peptide, came with topical imiquimod. On this clone itself: Its antigen is unidentified.

Clones were read by immunoSEQ multiplex PCR, and TCRdb kept only the in-frame ones, dropping some. The sample records tens of thousands of clones, about 80% being singletons. This rearrangement joins TRBV25-1 to TRBJ1-2; D remains unclear. The receptor comes from a man aged 25 to 40 with glioma. This material consisted of PBMCs, taken from a glioma patient whose treatment included an IDH1 peptide vaccine. The CDR3, as DNA: TGTGCCAGCAGTGAAGCAGGCCATGGCTACACCTTC. Its translation: CASSEAGHGYTF.